The text below deals with one TCR beta chain. Its cognate antigen is unknown. This CDR3 has 15 residues. V was shortened by 6 bases and J by 6 bases, with 20 bases between the two germline ends. Germline CDR1 is SGDLS and CDR2 is YYNGEE. The data belong to a study of blood T cells in healthy people across ages. Findings of the study overall: There were more naive CD4+ cells and higher diversity in long-lived donors than in aged donors.

The people who gave samples were healthy Caucasians from Russia, aged roughly 6 to 90. The authors ran a second PCR of 7 to 11 cycles using a sample-barcoded 5' primer and a J-beta primer mix. Every cDNA molecule carried a tag from a template-switch adaptor bearing 12 random nucleotides. Per sample, CDR3-containing paired-end reads numbered at least 3 million. TCRdb recomputed calls from the 5' RACE reads with MiXCR, one row per CDR3 protein. The repertoire holds approximately 900,000 distinct CDR3 sequences, with 40% to 60% as singletons. The sequence was obtained from a man aged 25 to 40 in good health. The chain uses TRBV9 and TRBJ2-3, with D possibly matching TRBD2 (7 bases). Sequencing was performed on blood. CDR3 DNA: TGTGCCAGCACTAGAGGGGGGGCCGTTACCGATACGCAGTATTTT. Protein product: CASTRGGAVTDTQYF.